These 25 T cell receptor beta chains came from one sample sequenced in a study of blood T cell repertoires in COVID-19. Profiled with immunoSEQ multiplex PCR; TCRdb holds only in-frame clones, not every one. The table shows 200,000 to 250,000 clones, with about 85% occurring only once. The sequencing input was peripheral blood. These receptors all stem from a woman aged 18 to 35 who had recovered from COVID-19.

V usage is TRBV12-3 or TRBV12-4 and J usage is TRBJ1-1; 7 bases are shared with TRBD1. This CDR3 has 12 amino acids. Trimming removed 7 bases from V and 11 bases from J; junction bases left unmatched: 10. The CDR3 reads CASTDVDREAFF. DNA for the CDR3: TGTGCCAGCACCGATGTAGACAGGGAGGCTTTCTTT.

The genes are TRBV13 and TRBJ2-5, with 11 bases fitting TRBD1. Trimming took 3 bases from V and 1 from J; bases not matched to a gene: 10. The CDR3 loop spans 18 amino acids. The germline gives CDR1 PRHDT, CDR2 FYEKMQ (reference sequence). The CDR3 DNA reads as TGTGCCAGCAGCTTGGGACAGGGGGTTAAGTTCCCCCAAGAGACCCAGTACTTC. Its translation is CASSLGQGVKFPQETQYF.

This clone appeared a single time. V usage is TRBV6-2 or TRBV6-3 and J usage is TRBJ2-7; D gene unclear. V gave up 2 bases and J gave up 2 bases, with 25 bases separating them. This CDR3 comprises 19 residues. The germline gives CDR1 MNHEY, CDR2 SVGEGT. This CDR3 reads CASSYTNHPTEPETYEQYF. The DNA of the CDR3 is TGTGCCAGCAGTTACACCAACCACCCGACGGAGCCAGAAACCTACGAGCAGTACTTC.

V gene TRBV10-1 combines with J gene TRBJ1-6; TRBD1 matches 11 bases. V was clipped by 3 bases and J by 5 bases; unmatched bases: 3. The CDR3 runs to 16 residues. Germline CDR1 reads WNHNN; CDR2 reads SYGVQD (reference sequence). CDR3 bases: TGCGCCAGCAGTGAAGGGACAGGGGGAAATAATTCACCCCTCCACTTT. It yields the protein CASSEGTGGNNSPLHF.

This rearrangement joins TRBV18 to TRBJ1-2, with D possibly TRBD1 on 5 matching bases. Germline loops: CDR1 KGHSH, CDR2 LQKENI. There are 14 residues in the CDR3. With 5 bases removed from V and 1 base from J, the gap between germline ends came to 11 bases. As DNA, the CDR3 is TGTGCCAGCTCATCAGTCAGGGATAACTATGGCTACACCTTC. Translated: CASSSVRDNYGYTF.

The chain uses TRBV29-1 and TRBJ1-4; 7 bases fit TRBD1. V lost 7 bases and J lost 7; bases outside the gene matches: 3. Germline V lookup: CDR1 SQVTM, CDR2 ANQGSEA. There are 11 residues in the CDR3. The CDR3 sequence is CSGGTVEKLFF. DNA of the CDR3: TGCAGCGGAGGGACAGTTGAAAAACTGTTTTTT.

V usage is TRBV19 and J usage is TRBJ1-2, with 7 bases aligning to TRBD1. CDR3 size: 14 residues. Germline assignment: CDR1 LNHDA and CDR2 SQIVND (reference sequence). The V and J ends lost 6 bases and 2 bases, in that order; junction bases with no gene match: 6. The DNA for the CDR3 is TGTGCCAGTAGCCGACAGGGTTTGAACTATGGCTACACCTTC. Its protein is CASSRQGLNYGYTF.

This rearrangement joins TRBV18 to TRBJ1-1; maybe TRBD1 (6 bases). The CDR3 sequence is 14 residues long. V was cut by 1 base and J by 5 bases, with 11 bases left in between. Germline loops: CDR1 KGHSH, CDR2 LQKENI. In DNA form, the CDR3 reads TGTGCCAGCTCACCACGGAAGGGGGATACTGAAGCTTTCTTT. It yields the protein CASSPRKGDTEAFF.

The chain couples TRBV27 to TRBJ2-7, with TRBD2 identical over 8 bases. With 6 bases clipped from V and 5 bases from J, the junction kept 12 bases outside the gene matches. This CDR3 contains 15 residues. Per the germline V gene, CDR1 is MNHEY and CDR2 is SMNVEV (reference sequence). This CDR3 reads CASRTRGGLNHEQYF. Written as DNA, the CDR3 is TGTGCCAGCAGGACTCGGGGGGGCCTAAACCACGAGCAGTACTTC.

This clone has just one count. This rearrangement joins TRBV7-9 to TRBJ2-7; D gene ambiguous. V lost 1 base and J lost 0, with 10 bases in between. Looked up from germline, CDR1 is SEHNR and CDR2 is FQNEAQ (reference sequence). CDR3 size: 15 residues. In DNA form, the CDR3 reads TGTGCCAGCAGCTTAGAGTTTAAGAGCTCCTACGAGCAGTACTTC. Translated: CASSLEFKSSYEQYF.

This chain's CDR3 is CASSPRRGANVLTF. CDR3 coding DNA: TGTGCCAGCAGCCCCAGGCGCGGGGCCAACGTCCTGACTTTC. The chain couples TRBV7-3 to TRBJ2-6; D gene ambiguous. Trimming removed 5 bases at V and 4 bases at J, with 9 bases between. This CDR3 region has 14 residues. Germline V CDR1 and CDR2: SGHTA, FQGTGA.

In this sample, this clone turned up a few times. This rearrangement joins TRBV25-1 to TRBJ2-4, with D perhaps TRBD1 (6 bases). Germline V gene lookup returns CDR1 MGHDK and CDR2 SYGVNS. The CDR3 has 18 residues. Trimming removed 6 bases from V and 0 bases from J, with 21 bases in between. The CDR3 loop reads CASSPLDPGHLAKNIQYF. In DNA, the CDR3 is TGTGCCAGCAGCCCTTTAGATCCGGGACACCTAGCCAAAAACATTCAGTACTTC. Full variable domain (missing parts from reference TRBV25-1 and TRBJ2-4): EADIYQTPRYLVIGTGKKITLECSQTMGHDKMYWYQQDPGMELHLIHYSYGVNSTEKGDLSSESTVSRIRTEHFPLTLESARPSHTSQYLCASSPLDPGHLAKNIQYFGAGTRLSVL.

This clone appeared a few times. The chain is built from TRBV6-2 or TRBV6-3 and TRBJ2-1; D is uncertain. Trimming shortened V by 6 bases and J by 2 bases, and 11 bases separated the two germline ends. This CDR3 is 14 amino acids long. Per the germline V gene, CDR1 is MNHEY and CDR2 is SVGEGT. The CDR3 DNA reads TGTGCCAGCAGCTCCTCCAGCGCCTACAATGAGCAGTTCTTC. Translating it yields CASSSSSAYNEQFF.

In nucleotides, the CDR3 is TGTGCCACCAGCAGACCTACCATGAACACTGAAGCTTTCTTT. Translation gives CATSRPTMNTEAFF. This chain links TRBV15 with TRBJ1-1; no definite D call. The CDR3 covers 14 residues. Germline assignment: CDR1 LNHNV and CDR2 YYDKDF (reference sequence). V was shortened by 2 bases and J by 0 bases, with 7 bases between the two germline ends.

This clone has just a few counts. In nucleotides, the CDR3 is TGTGCCAGCAGTGAAGCGAATCAGGGCAACTATGGCTACACCTTC. It is translated as CASSEANQGNYGYTF. The genes are TRBV6-1 and TRBJ1-2, with D maybe TRBD1 (5 bases). Germline-derived CDR1 and CDR2 are MNHNS and SASEGT. Trimming shortened V by 0 bases and J by 2 bases, and 10 bases separated the two germline ends. This CDR3 is 15 amino acids long.

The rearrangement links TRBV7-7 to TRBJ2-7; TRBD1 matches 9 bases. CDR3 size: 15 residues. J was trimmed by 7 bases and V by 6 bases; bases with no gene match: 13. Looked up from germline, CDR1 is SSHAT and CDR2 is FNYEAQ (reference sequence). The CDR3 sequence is CASSPGTGTFEEQYF. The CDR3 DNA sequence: TGTGCCAGCAGTCCCGGGACAGGGACGTTCGAGGAGCAGTACTTC.

DNA of the CDR3: TGTGCCAGCAGGGTGGAGCTGCTTGAGACCCAGTACTTC. Protein product: CASRVELLETQYF. The chain employs TRBV2 and TRBJ2-5; no definite D call. The CDR3 is 13 amino acids. The ends were cut back, 6 bases at V and 5 bases at J, with 13 bases in the middle. Germline-derived CDR1 and CDR2 are SNHLY and FYNNEI.

CDR3 DNA sequence: TGTGCCAGCTCACCTGACACGAACACTGAAGCTTTCTTT. Protein: CASSPDTNTEAFF. This chain connects TRBV18 to TRBJ1-1; unclear D gene. V was trimmed by 3 bases and J by 1 base, leaving 6 bases between them. This CDR3 has 13 amino acids. The germline V gene has CDR1 KGHSH and CDR2 LQKENI.

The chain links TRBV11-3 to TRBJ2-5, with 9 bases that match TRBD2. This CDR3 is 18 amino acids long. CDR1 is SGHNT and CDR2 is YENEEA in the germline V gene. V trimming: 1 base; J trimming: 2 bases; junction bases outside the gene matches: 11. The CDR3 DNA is TGTGCCAGCAGCTTAGGGTCCCCGACTAGCGGTCCGCAAGAGACCCAGTACTTC. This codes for CASSLGSPTSGPQETQYF.

CDR3 protein: CASSQAGGEQFF. In nucleotides, the CDR3 is TGTGCCAGCAGCCAAGCGGGGGGCGAGCAGTTCTTC. V is TRBV3-1 (or the pseudogene TRBV3-2) and J is TRBJ2-1, with D possibly matching TRBD2 (7 bases). Trimming shortened V by 1 base and J by 10 bases, and 8 bases separated the two germline ends. Germline V gene data show CDR1 as LGHDT and CDR2 as YNNKEL (reference sequence). CDR3 length equals 12 residues.

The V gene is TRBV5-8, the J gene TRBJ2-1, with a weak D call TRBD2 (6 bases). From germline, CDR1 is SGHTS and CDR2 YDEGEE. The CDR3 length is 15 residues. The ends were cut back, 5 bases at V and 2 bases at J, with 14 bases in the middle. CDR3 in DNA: TGTGCCAGCAGTCTGACTAGAGGCGCCTACAATGAGCAGTTCTTC. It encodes CASSLTRGAYNEQFF.

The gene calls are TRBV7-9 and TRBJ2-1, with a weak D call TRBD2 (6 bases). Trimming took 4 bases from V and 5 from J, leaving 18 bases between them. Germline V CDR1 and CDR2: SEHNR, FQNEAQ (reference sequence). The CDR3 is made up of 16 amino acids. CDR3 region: CASSSGGRESHNEQFF. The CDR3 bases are TGTGCCAGCAGCTCCGGGGGAAGGGAATCCCACAATGAGCAGTTCTTC. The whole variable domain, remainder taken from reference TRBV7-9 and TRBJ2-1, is DTGVSQNPRHKITKRGQNVTFRCDPISEHNRLYWYRQTLGQGPEFLTYFQNEAQLEKSRLLSDRFSAERPKGSFSTLEIQRTEQGDSAMYLCASSSGGRESHNEQFFGPGTRLTVL.

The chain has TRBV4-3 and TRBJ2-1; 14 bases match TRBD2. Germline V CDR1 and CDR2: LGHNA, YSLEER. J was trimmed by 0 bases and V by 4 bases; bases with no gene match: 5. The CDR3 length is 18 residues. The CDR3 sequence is CASSLRLAGGLSYNEQFF. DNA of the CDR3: TGCGCCAGCAGCCTTCGACTAGCGGGAGGGCTCTCCTACAATGAGCAGTTCTTC.

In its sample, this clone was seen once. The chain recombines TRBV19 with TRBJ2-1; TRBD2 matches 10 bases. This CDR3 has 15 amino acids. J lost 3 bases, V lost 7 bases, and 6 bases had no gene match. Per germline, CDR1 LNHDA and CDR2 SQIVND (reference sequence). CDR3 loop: CASTTSGQRYNEQFF. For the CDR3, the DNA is TGTGCCAGTACGACTAGCGGGCAACGCTACAATGAGCAGTTCTTC.

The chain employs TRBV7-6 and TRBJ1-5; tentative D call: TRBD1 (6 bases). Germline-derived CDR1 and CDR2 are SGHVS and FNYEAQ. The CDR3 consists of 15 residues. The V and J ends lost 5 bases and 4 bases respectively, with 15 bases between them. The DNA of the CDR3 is TGTGCCAGCAGCCCCCAGGGCCAGGGGAATCAGCCCCAGCATTTT. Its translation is CASSPQGQGNQPQHF.